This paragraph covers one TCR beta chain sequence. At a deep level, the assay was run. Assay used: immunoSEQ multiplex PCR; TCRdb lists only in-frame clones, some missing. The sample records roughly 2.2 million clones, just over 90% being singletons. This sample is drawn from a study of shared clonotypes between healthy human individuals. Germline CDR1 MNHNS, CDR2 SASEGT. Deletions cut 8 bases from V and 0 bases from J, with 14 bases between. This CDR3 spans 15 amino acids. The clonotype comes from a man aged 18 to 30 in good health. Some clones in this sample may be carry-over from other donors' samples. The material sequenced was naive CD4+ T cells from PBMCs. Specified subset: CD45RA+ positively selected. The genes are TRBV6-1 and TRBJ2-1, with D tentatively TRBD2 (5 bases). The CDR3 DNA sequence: TGTGCCAGCGCTCCTATGGGGAGCTCCTACAATGAGCAGTTCTTC. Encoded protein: CASAPMGSSYNEQFF.